The clone carrying this T cell receptor (beta chain) was recorded only once. No antigen is known for it. The data were taken from a study of shared clonotypes between healthy human individuals. General observations from the study: Naive CD4 clonotype sharing across a handful of donors was 4% to 5%. Depth of sequencing was expected to influence donor clonotype sharing.

CDR3 length: 14 residues. The germline V and J ends were trimmed by 4 bases and 1 base, with 11 bases remaining between them. Germline assignment: CDR1 ENHRY and CDR2 SYGVKD. Each sorted subset replicate got 200 ng genomic DNA, 25,000 to 35,000 genomes. Profiling relied on immunoSEQ multiplex PCR, and the TCRdb table lists in-frame clones only, not all of them. This table has approximately 2,300,000 clones, just under 95% appearing once. This TCR was recovered from a man younger than 35 in good health. Some clones in this sample may be carry-over from other donors' samples. The chain couples TRBV10-3 to TRBJ2-7; a possible D gene is TRBD1 (6 bases). Sequencing used naive CD4+ T cells from PBMCs. Subset here: CD45RA+ positively selected. The CDR3 bases are TGTGCCATCAGTGCCCGGACAGATTCCTACGAGCAGTACTTC. This sequence encodes CAISARTDSYEQYF.